This T cell receptor beta chain was sequenced in a study of CD8+ T cells in alopecia areata (dated by TCRdb to 2016 to 2018). As for the study more broadly: The treated patients, all with moderate-to-severe alopecia areata, were enrolled in an open-label pilot trial of oral tofacitinib given at 5 to 10 mg twice daily. Tofacitinib was administered for 6 to 18 months, and 6 months of follow-up off drug were then conducted to assess delayed response and recurrence. For the treated patients, the SALT score, which quantifies what percentage of scalp surface area is affected, served as the measure of disease severity. In both human patients and the C3H/HeJ mouse model, the study applied high-throughput TCRbeta sequencing to look at T cell clonal expansion in alopecia areata. Human TCRbeta sequencing covered scalp tissue and sorted CD4+ and CD8+ peripheral blood T cells from patchy and totalis/universalis alopecia areata patients and healthy controls. Biopsies were taken from tofacitinib-treated patients at baseline and again at 4 and 24 weeks into treatment, and several of those patients also had a later scalp biopsy. Scalp clonality was compared across normal scalp (n=4), patchy alopecia areata scalp (n=8), and alopecia totalis/universalis scalp (n=8). RNA came from the PAXgene miRNA kit for fixed scalp, the miRNeasy kit for PBMCs, and the RNeasy kit for mouse skin. immunoSEQ multiplex PCR using 35 Vbeta forward primers and 13 Jbeta reverse primers was used to amplify TCRbeta CDR3 regions.

Study-level results and caveats: With tofacitinib, both scalp clonality and the number of expanded CD8+ clones among the top 100 scalp clones went down significantly. Scalp TCR repertoire analysis is complicated because resident alphabeta T cells in normal human skin are also sequenced, whereas mouse skin is dominated by gammadelta T cells. Compared with mice, TCR sequences shared between patients were less clear, possibly partly because of HLA diversity across the patient population. The treated cohort was small, with a single nonresponder, so links between baseline CD8+ expansion and response need larger studies. Higher clonality and more expanded CD8+ clones were observed in lesional scalp than in normal scalp, particularly in alopecia totalis/universalis, a finding suggestive of antigenic drive. Many expanded lesional clones were found to persist in scalp and blood during tofacitinib treatment, and relapse after treatment cessation may be partly explained by this persistence.

The time point label for this specimen denotes: less than 25 weeks on oral tofacitinib. Per the publication, the treatment or condition label means: oral pan-JAK inhibitor, 5-10 mg twice daily. From alopecia areata patients, peripheral blood was collected along with lesional scalp punch biopsies. PBMCs were separated by density centrifugation and stained for CD3, CD4 and CD8, after which CD4+ and CD8+ T cells were sorted on a FACSAria. V ends up 1 base short and J 1 base short, with an unmatched junction base count of 5. CDR1 MDHEN and CDR2 SYDVKM were looked up in the germline V gene. Its CDR3 holds 16 amino acids, cysteine through phenylalanine. The retained sequence is limited to the CDR3, 48 bases, with the frame set at the first base. With respect to this clone: The antigen it recognizes is unknown. No base-level quality is on record; no much larger clone is a single base apart.

The method was the immunoSEQ multiplex PCR assay. RNA was extracted from all samples and reverse transcribed into cDNA, which served as template for TCR sequencing. First-strand cDNA was synthesized with SuperScript III using a 2:1 mix of oligo-dT and random hexamers. A synthetic immune receptor repertoire was used to measure amplification bias, and any remaining bias was corrected computationally. For the original study's pipeline: Raw reads were preprocessed to remove errors, and CDR3 was defined by IMGT conventions from the conserved cysteine to phenylalanine. Clonality was computed as 1 minus the Shannon entropy, with the entropy normalized by log2 of the number of productive unique TCRs. Whether scalp clones were CD4 or CD8 was inferred by matching scalp TCRbeta sequences against CD4 and CD8 repertoires sorted from blood. Held by TCRdb, this immuneACCESS table contains in-frame sequences only and omits some clones. Under half of the omission traces to an unresolved V gene where checked; the cause of the rest is unknown. D and trimming were read from the DNA, whereas the V and J calls and clone size are those reported in that table. For this sample there are 270,000 or so clones; 58% appear just once. Of the sample, under 2% falls within the top ten clones.

Sequencing was performed on CD4+ T cells sorted from blood, taken at week 24, from a patient treated with tofacitinib. Recombination joined TRBV28 with TRBJ2-5; 8 bases in the junction line up with TRBD1. This sequence originates from a human donor with alopecia areata. The nucleotide sequence is TGTGCCAGCAGTTTATCAGGGGGCGCCACCCAAGAGACCCAGTACTTC. Its protein reads: CASSLSGGATQETQYF.